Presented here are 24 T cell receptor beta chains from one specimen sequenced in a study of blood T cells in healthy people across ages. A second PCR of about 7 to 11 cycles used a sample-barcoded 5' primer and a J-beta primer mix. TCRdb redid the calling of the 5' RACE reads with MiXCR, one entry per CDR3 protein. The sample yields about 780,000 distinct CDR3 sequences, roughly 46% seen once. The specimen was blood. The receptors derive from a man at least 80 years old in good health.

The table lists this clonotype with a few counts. The CDR3 reads CASSQDASGGPREQFF. The CDR3 nucleotides are TGTGCCAGCAGCCAAGATGCTAGCGGAGGCCCTAGGGAGCAGTTCTTC. This rearrangement joins TRBV3-1 to TRBJ2-1, with TRBD2 matching over 7 bases. There are 16 residues in the CDR3. Per germline, CDR1 LGHDT and CDR2 YNNKEL (reference sequence). J gave up 10 bases and V 0 bases, and 12 bases lay outside the gene matches.

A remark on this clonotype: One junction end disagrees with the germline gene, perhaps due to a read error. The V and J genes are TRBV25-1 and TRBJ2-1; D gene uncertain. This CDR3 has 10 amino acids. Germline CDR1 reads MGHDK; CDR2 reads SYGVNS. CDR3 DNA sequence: TGTGCCTGCAGTGACGGCTGGGAGTTCTTC. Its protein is CACSDGWEFF.

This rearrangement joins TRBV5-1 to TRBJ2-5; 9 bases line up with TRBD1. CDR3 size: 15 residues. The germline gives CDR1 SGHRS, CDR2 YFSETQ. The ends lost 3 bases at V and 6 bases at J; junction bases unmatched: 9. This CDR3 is CASSYTGQGWQTQYF. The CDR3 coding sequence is TGCGCCAGCAGCTATACCGGACAGGGGTGGCAGACCCAGTACTTC.

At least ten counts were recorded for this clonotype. The CDR3 sequence is CASGTSGSRYEQYF. CDR3 in DNA: TGTGCCAGCGGGACTAGCGGGAGTAGATACGAGCAGTACTTC. This sequence joins TRBV6-6 and TRBJ2-7; 14 nucleotides agree with TRBD2. V lost 8 bases and J lost 4; bases outside the gene matches: 4. The CDR3 is 14 amino acids. CDR1 is MNHNY, CDR2 SVGAGI, per germline (reference sequence).

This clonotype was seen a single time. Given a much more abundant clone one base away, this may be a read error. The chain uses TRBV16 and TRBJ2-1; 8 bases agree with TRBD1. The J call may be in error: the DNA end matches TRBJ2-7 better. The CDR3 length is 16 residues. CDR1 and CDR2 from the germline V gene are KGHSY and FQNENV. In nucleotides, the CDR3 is TGTGCCAGCAGCCAATCGGGACAGGATGTGATAAATGAGCAGTACTTC. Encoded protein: CASSQSGQDVINEQYF.

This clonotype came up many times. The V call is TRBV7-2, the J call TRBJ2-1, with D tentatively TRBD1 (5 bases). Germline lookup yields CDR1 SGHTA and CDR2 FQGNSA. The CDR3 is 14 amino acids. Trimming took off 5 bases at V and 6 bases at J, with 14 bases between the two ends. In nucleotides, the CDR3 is TGTGCCAGCAGCCGGAGTAGCCAGGGCAATGAGCAGTTCTTC. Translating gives CASSRSSQGNEQFF.

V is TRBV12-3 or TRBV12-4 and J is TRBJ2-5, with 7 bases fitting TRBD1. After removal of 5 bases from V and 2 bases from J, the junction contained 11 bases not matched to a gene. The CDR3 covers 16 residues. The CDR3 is CASSRRGDSLQETQYF. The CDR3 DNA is TGTGCCAGCAGTCGAAGAGGGGACAGCCTGCAAGAGACCCAGTACTTC.

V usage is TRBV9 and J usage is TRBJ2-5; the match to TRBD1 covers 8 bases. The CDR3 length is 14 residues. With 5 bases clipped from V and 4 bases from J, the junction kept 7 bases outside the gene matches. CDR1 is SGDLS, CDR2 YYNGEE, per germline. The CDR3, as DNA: TGTGCCAGCAGTCAGGGGGCCGCCCCAGAGACCCAGTACTTC. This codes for CASSQGAAPETQYF.

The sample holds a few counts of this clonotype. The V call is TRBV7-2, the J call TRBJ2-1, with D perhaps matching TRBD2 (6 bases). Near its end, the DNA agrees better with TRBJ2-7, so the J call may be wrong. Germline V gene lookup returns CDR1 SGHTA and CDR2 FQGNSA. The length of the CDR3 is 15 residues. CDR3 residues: CASSLASGSYNEQYF. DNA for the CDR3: TGTGCCAGCAGCTTAGCTAGCGGAAGCTACAATGAGCAGTACTTC.

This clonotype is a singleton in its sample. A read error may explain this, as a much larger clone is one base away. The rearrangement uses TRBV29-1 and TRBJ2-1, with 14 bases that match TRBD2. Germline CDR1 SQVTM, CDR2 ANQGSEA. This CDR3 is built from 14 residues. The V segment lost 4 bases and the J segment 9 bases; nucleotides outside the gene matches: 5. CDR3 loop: CSVGLAGGPGEQFF. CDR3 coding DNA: TGCAGCGTTGGACTAGCGGGAGGGCCGGGTGAGCAGTTCTTC.

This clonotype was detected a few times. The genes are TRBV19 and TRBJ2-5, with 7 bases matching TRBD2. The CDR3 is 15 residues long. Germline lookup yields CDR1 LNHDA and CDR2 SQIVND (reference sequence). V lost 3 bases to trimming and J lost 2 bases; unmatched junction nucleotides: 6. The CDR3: CASSISGGIQETQYF. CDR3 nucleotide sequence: TGTGCCAGTAGTATTTCGGGGGGAATACAAGAGACCCAGTACTTC. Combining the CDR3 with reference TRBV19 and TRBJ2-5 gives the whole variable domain DGGITQSPKYLFRKEGQNVTLSCEQNLNHDAMYWYRQDPGQGLRLIYYSQIVNDFQKGDIAEGYSVSREKKESFPLTVTSAQKNPTAFYLCASSISGGIQETQYFGPGTRLLVL.

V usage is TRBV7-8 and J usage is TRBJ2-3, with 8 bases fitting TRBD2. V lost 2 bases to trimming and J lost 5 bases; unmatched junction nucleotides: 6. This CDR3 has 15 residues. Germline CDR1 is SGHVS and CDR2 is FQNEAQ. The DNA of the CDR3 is TGTGCCAGCAGCTTACGAGCGGGAGTTCTAGATACGCAGTATTTT. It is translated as CASSLRAGVLDTQYF. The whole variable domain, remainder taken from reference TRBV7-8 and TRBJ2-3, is GAGVSQSPRYKVAKRGQDVALRCDPISGHVSLFWYQQALGQGPEFLTYFQNEAQLDKSGLPSDRFFAERPEGSVSTLKIQRTQQEDSAVYLCASSLRAGVLDTQYFGPGTRLTVL.

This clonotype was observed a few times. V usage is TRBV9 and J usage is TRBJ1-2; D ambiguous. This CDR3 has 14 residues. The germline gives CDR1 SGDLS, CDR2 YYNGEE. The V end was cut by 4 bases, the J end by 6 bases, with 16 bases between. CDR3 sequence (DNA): TGTGCCAGCAGCCCAGTGGGCCAATCACATGGCTACACCTTC. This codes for CASSPVGQSHGYTF. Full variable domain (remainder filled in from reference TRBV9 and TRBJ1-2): DSGVTQTPKHLITATGQRVTLRCSPRSGDLSVYWYQQSLDQGLQFLIQYYNGEERAKGNILERFSAQQFPDLHSELNLSSLELGDSALYFCASSPVGQSHGYTFGSGTRLTVV.

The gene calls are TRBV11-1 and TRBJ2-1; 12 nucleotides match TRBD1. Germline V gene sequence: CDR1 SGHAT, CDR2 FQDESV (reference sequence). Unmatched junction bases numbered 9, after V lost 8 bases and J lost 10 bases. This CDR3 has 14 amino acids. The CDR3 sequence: CASRAGTGGREQFF. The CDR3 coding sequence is TGTGCCAGCCGTGCCGGGACAGGGGGCAGGGAGCAGTTCTTC.

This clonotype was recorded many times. CDR3 sequence reads: CSVQTSATNTGELFF. The CDR3 DNA is TGCAGCGTTCAGACTAGCGCCACGAACACCGGGGAGCTGTTTTTT. The chain recombines TRBV29-1 with TRBJ2-2; TRBD2 aligns across 8 bases. The germline V gene encodes CDR1 SQVTM and CDR2 ANQGSEA. The V segment lost 5 bases and the J segment 0 bases; nucleotides outside the gene matches: 5. The CDR3 extends over 15 amino acids.

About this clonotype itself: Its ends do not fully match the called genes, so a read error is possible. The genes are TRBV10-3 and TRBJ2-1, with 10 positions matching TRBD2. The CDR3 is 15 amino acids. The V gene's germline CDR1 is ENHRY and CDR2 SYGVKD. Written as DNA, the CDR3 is TGTGCCGTCAGTGCTCCGGGACTAGCGTACAATGAGCAGTTCTTC. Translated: CAVSAPGLAYNEQFF.

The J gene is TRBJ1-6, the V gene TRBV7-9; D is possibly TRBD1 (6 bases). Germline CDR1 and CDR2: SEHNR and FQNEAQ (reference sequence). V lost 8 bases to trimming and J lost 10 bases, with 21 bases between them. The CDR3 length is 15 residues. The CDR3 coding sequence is TGTGCCAGCCGTCTCGAGCGCCCAGGGGTGTCACCCCTCCACTTT. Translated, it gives CASRLERPGVSPLHF.

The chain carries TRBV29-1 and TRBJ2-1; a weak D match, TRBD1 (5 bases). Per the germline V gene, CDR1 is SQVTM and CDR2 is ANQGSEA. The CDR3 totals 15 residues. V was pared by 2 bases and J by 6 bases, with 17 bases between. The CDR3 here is CSVETGARPTNEQFF. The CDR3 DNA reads TGCAGCGTTGAAACAGGTGCCCGACCAACCAATGAGCAGTTCTTC.

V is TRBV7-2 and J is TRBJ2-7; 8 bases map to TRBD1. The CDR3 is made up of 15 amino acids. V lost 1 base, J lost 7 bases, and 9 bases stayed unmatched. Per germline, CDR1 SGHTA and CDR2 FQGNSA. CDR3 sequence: CASSLVAGGSGEQYF. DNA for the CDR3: TGTGCCAGCAGCTTAGTTGCAGGGGGCTCGGGAGAGCAGTACTTC.

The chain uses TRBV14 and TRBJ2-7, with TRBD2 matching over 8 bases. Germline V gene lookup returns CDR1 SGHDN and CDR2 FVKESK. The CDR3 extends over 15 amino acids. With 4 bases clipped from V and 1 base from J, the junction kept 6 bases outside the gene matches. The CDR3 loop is CASSLRLAPSYEQYF. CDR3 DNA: TGTGCCAGCAGCCTCCGACTAGCGCCATCCTACGAGCAGTACTTC.

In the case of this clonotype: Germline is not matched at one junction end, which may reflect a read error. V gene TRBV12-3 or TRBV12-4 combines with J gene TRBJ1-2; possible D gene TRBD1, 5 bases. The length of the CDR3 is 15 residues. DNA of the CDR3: TGTGCCAGCGTTGGATCCCCGGGGCGAGTATATGTCTACACCTTC. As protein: CASVGSPGRVYVYTF.

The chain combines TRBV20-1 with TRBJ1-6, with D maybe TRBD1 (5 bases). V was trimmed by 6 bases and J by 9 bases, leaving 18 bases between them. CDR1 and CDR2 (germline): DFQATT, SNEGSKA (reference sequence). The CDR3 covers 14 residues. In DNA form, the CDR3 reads TGCAGTGCAAAAGCGGGACCCCTACTTTCACCCCTCCACTTT. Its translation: CSAKAGPLLSPLHF.

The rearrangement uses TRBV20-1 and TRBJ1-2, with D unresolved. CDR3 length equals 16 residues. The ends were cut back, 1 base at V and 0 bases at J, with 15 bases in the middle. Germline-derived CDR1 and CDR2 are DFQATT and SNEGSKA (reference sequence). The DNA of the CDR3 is TGCAGTGCTAGAGCACGGAGTTCAGGAGCTAACTATGGCTACACCTTC. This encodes CSARARSSGANYGYTF.

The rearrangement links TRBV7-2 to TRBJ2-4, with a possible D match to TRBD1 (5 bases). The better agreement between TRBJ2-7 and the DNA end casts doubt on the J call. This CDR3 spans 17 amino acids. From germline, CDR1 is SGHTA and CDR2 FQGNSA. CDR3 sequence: CASSLAVGDNRQGEQYF. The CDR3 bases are TGTGCCAGCAGCTTAGCGGTTGGGGATAACCGGCAGGGCGAGCAGTACTTC.